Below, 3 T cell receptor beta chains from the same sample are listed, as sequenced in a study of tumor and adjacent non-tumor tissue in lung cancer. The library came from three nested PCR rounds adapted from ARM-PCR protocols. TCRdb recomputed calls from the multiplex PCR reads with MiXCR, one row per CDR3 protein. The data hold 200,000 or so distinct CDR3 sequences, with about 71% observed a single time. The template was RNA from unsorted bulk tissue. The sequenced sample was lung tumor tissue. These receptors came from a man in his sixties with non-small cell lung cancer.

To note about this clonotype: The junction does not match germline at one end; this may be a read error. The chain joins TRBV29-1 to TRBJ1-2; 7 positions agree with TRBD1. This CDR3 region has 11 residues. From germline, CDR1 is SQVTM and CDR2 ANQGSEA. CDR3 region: CSGWQGGGYIF. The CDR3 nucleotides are TGCAGTGGATGGCAGGGGGGTGGCTACATCTTC. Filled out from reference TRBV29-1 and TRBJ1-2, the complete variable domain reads SAVISQKPSRDICQRGTSLTIQCQVDSQVTMMFWYRQQPGQSLTLIATANQGSEATYESGFVIDKFPISRPNLTFSTLTVSNMSPEDSSIYLCSGWQGGGYIFGSGTRLTVV.

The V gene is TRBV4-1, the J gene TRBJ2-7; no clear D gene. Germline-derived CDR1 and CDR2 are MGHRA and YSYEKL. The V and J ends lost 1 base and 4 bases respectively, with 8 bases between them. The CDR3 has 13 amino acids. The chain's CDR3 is CASSQGSQYEQYF. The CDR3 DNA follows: TGCGCCAGCAGCCAAGGATCGCAGTACGAGCAGTACTTC.

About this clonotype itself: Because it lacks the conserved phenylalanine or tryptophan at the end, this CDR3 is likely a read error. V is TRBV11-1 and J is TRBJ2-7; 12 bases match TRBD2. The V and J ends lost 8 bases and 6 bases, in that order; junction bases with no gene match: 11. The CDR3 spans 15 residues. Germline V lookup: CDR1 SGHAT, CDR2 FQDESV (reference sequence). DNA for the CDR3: TGTGCCAGCGGCAGGACTAGCGGGACGGCAGCCGAGCAGTACTAC. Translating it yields CASGRTSGTAAEQYY.